A selection of T cell receptor beta chains follows, all from one sample in a study of T cell responses to AZD1222 COVID-19 vaccine. Sequencing was performed with immunoSEQ multiplex PCR; in TCRdb, only in-frame clones are kept and a portion is missing. This sample has about 120,000 clones, with around 88% found just once. The input for sequencing was peripheral blood, taken on day 0 of AZD1222 vaccination. The receptors originated from an adult in good health. The CDR3 runs from the conserved cysteine through the conserved F or W. D genes are given only for firm matches. For some rows the clone size is stated as once, few or many, or as a class when expanded; others skip it.

size: NA
J: TRBJ1-1
V: TRBV7-2
D: TRBD1
DNA: TGTGCCAGCAGCCCCTCCGGGACAGGGACCTTGAACACTGAAGCTTTCTTT
CDR3: CASSPSGTGTLNTEAFF

size: NA
J: TRBJ1-6
V: TRBV5-1
D: NA
DNA: TGCGCCAGCAGCTTGGACGGGGGCACGTATTCACCCCTCCACTTT
CDR3: CASSLDGGTYSPLHF

size: NA
J: TRBJ2-5
V: TRBV7-9
D: NA
DNA: TGTGCCAGCAGCCGCCCTCGAGAGACCCAGTACTTC
CDR3: CASSRPRETQYF

size: NA
J: TRBJ1-5
V: TRBV4-1
D: TRBD1
DNA: TGCGCCAGCAGCCAAGATTTTCCGACAGGGGTTTCAAGACAGCCCCAGCATTTT
CDR3: CASSQDFPTGVSRQPQHF

size: NA
J: TRBJ1-2
V: TRBV19
D: NA
DNA: TGTGCCAGTAGTGCTACAGGAGACTATGGCTACACCTTC
CDR3: CASSATGDYGYTF

size: NA
J: TRBJ1-4
V: TRBV7-9
D: NA
DNA: TGTGCCAGCAGTCTGGTTGGAACTAATGAAAAACTGTTTTTT
CDR3: CASSLVGTNEKLFF

size: NA
J: TRBJ2-7
V: TRBV25-1
D: TRBD1
DNA: TGTGCCAGCAGTGAATATTTACAGGGGACCAACGAGCAGTACTTC
CDR3: CASSEYLQGTNEQYF

size: once
J: TRBJ1-1
V: TRBV9
D: NA
DNA: TGTGCCAGCAGCGTAGGAATGGCTACTGAAGCTTTCTTT
CDR3: CASSVGMATEAFF

size: NA
J: TRBJ1-1
V: TRBV20-1
D: NA
DNA: TGCAGTGCTAAGGCGTACACTGAAGCTTTCTTT
CDR3: CSAKAYTEAFF

size: NA
J: TRBJ1-1
V: TRBV15
D: NA
DNA: TGTGCCCTTCGGGGAGACGTTCCCAAAGCTTTCTTT
CDR3: CALRGDVPKAFF

size: few
J: TRBJ1-3
V: TRBV5-1
D: TRBD1
DNA: TGCGCCAGCAGCTTGCAGGGGGAGAGCTCTGGAAACACCATATATTTT
CDR3: CASSLQGESSGNTIYF

size: NA
J: TRBJ1-3
V: TRBV27
D: NA
DNA: TGTGCCAGCAGTTTAAAAGGGTCAGGAAACACCATATATTTT
CDR3: CASSLKGSGNTIYF

size: NA
J: TRBJ2-1
V: TRBV3-1/TRBV3-2
D: TRBD2
DNA: TGTGCCAGCAGCCAAGTGGAAAAACGGGGGGGCCAGTTCTTC
CDR3: CASSQVEKRGGQFF

size: NA
J: TRBJ1-2
V: TRBV7-9
D: NA
DNA: TGTGCCAGCAGCTTAGGGGGAGACACCTACACCTTC
CDR3: CASSLGGDTYTF

size: NA
J: TRBJ1-6
V: TRBV28
D: NA
DNA: TGTGCCAGCAGCCTTACCGGGTCTCTTTGGACACCCCTCCACTTT
CDR3: CASSLTGSLWTPLHF

size: NA
J: TRBJ1-2
V: TRBV9
D: NA
DNA: TGTGCCAGCAGCGAGAACACAGGGAACTATGGCTACACCTTC
CDR3: CASSENTGNYGYTF

size: NA
J: TRBJ1-2
V: TRBV3-1/TRBV3-2
D: NA
DNA: TGTGCCAGCAGCCCGACAGGTGTGGGGGGCTACACCTTC
CDR3: CASSPTGVGGYTF

size: NA
J: TRBJ1-1
V: TRBV7-3
D: NA
DNA: TGTGCCAGCAGCTTAACAGGGAGCACTGAAGCTTTCTTT
CDR3: CASSLTGSTEAFF

size: few
J: TRBJ2-7
V: TRBV6-6
D: TRBD2
DNA: TGTGCCAGCAGTTCCGGGACTAGCGGCGCCTACGAGCAGTACTTC
CDR3: CASSSGTSGAYEQYF

size: once
J: TRBJ1-5
V: TRBV5-5
D: NA
DNA: TGTGCCAGCAGCTTGGTCAGCAATCAGCCCCAGCATTTT
CDR3: CASSLVSNQPQHF

size: NA
J: TRBJ1-1
V: TRBV4-1
D: NA
DNA: TGCGCCAGCAGCCAAGAACCCAGGGGCACTGAAGCTTTCTTT
CDR3: CASSQEPRGTEAFF

size: NA
J: TRBJ2-2
V: TRBV9
D: NA
DNA: TGTGCCAGCAGCGTAGATACTCTCGGTCCCGGGGAGCTGTTTTTT
CDR3: CASSVDTLGPGELFF

size: NA
J: TRBJ1-5
V: TRBV30
D: NA
DNA: TGTGCCTGGAGTAGACAAACCGGGCCCACCGAGGCCCAGCATTTT
CDR3: CAWSRQTGPTEAQHF

size: NA
J: TRBJ2-7
V: TRBV21-1
D: NA
DNA: TGTGCCAGCAGCCGGACTACAAAACCGCTGGGACCGTACGAGCAGTACTTC
CDR3: CASSRTTKPLGPYEQYF

size: NA
J: TRBJ2-1
V: TRBV3-1/TRBV3-2
D: NA
DNA: TGTGCCAGCAGCCAATTCCGCTCCGCGGGACAAGCATACAATGAGCAGTTCTTC
CDR3: CASSQFRSAGQAYNEQFF

size: few
J: TRBJ1-2
V: TRBV6-5
D: NA
DNA: TGTGCCAGCAGTCAATGGGGGGCGAACTATGGCTACACCTTC
CDR3: CASSQWGANYGYTF

size: NA
J: TRBJ1-2
V: TRBV5-4
D: TRBD1
DNA: TGTGCCAGCAGCCAGGGACAGGGAAACTATGGCTACACCTTC
CDR3: CASSQGQGNYGYTF

size: NA
J: TRBJ1-2
V: TRBV7-2
D: TRBD1
DNA: TGTGCCAGCAGCTCGGAGGGGACAGATTATGGCTACACCTTC
CDR3: CASSSEGTDYGYTF

size: once
J: TRBJ1-1
V: TRBV24-1
D: NA
DNA: TGTGCCACCAAGTTAGGGGGCACTGAAGCTTTCTTT
CDR3: CATKLGGTEAFF

size: NA
J: TRBJ1-2
V: TRBV6-5
D: NA
DNA: TGTGCCAGCAGTTATGGGGGGACGGACTATGGCTACACCTTC
CDR3: CASSYGGTDYGYTF

size: NA
J: TRBJ1-2
V: TRBV9
D: TRBD1
DNA: TGTGCCAGCTCTCGGACAGGGGCCCCCCCCTATGGCTACACCTTC
CDR3: CASSRTGAPPYGYTF

size: NA
J: TRBJ1-6
V: TRBV7-4
D: TRBD1
DNA: TGTGCCAGCAGCCCATGGTTAGGGACAGGGGGGTCACCCCTCCACTTT
CDR3: CASSPWLGTGGSPLHF

size: NA
J: TRBJ1-6
V: TRBV19
D: TRBD1
DNA: TGTGCCAGTACGACAGGGGTTTCACCCCTCCACTTT
CDR3: CASTTGVSPLHF

size: NA
J: TRBJ1-5
V: TRBV5-1
D: NA
DNA: TGCGCCAGCAGCTTGGAGGGGACGGGCAATCAGCCCCAGCATTTT
CDR3: CASSLEGTGNQPQHF

size: NA
J: TRBJ1-1
V: TRBV12-5
D: NA
DNA: TGTGCTAGTGGTACGAGGGTGAACACTGAAGCTTTCTTT
CDR3: CASGTRVNTEAFF

size: NA
J: TRBJ2-2
V: TRBV30
D: TRBD2
DNA: TGTGCCTGGAGTGCAGCGGGAGGGAACACCGGGGAGCTGTTTTTT
CDR3: CAWSAAGGNTGELFF

size: NA
J: TRBJ1-6
V: TRBV7-3
D: NA
DNA: TGTGCCAGCAGCTTAACACCGATAGGTGACTCACCCCTCCACTTT
CDR3: CASSLTPIGDSPLHF

size: NA
J: TRBJ1-2
V: TRBV19
D: TRBD1
DNA: TGTGCCAGTATCCTTACAGGGGAGAACTATGGCTACACCTTC
CDR3: CASILTGENYGYTF

size: once
J: TRBJ2-1
V: TRBV7-9
D: NA
DNA: TGTGCCAGCAGCTTAGACTACAATGAGCAGTTCTTC
CDR3: CASSLDYNEQFF

size: NA
J: TRBJ2-7
V: TRBV11-1
D: TRBD2
DNA: TGTGCCAGCAGCGTTCTAGCGGGAGGACTCTACGAGCAGTACTTC
CDR3: CASSVLAGGLYEQYF

size: NA
J: TRBJ1-1
V: TRBV7-9
D: TRBD1
DNA: TGTGCCAGCAGCTTAGGACAGGGGTTGGGGAACACTGAAGCTTTCTTT
CDR3: CASSLGQGLGNTEAFF

size: NA
J: TRBJ2-5
V: TRBV7-9
D: TRBD2
DNA: TGTGCCAGCAGCTCTAGCGGGAGTTCGAGTGAGACCCAGTACTTC
CDR3: CASSSSGSSSETQYF

size: NA
J: TRBJ2-7
V: TRBV5-1
D: NA
DNA: TGCGCCAGCAGCTTGGAACGGTCCTACGAGCAGTACTTC
CDR3: CASSLERSYEQYF

size: NA
J: TRBJ2-7
V: TRBV4-2
D: NA
DNA: TGTGCCAGCAGCGAATCTAGCGCGACCTCCTACGAGCAGTACTTC
CDR3: CASSESSATSYEQYF

size: NA
J: TRBJ1-2
V: TRBV3-1/TRBV3-2
D: TRBD1
DNA: TGTGCCAGCAGCCAAGTTTCAGGGGGTTATGGCTACACCTTC
CDR3: CASSQVSGGYGYTF

size: NA
J: TRBJ2-1
V: TRBV15
D: TRBD2
DNA: TGTGCCACCAGCAGGACTAGCGGGGGCCCCCTAACCTACAATGAGCAGTTCTTC
CDR3: CATSRTSGGPLTYNEQFF

size: NA
J: TRBJ1-1
V: TRBV27
D: TRBD1
DNA: TGTGCCAGCAGTTTATCGGACAGGGCGAACACTGAAGCTTTCTTT
CDR3: CASSLSDRANTEAFF

size: NA
J: TRBJ1-6
V: TRBV5-6
D: TRBD1
DNA: TGTGCCAGCAGCCCAGGACAGGGGGCCCCTAATTCACCCCTCCACTTT
CDR3: CASSPGQGAPNSPLHF

size: NA
J: TRBJ2-5
V: TRBV2
D: NA
DNA: TGTGCCAGCAGTGACAGGAACCGCCAAGAGACCCAGTACTTC
CDR3: CASSDRNRQETQYF

size: few
J: TRBJ1-5
V: TRBV4-1
D: NA
DNA: TGCGCCAGCAGCCTTCGGGACATAGATCAGCCCCAGCATTTT
CDR3: CASSLRDIDQPQHF

size: NA
J: TRBJ2-1
V: TRBV6-2/TRBV6-3
D: NA
DNA: TGTGCCAGCAGTTACGGAGGGTTTACCTACAATGAGCAGTTCTTC
CDR3: CASSYGGFTYNEQFF

size: NA
J: TRBJ2-6
V: TRBV18
D: TRBD1
DNA: TGTGCCAGCTCACCACGTGACCAAGTCACCGGGACAGGGGGTGATTCTGGGGCCAACGTCCTGACTTTC
CDR3: CASSPRDQVTGTGGDSGANVLTF

size: NA
J: TRBJ1-3
V: TRBV28
D: NA
DNA: TGTGCCAGCAGTGTACCGCGGCTCGAAAACACCATATATTTT
CDR3: CASSVPRLENTIYF

size: NA
J: TRBJ2-7
V: TRBV4-2
D: NA
DNA: TGTGCCAGCAGCCAAGGACAGACAGCCTCCTACGAGCAGTACTTC
CDR3: CASSQGQTASYEQYF